Detailed here is one T cell receptor (beta chain). Its cognate antigen is unknown. Germline V gene data show CDR1 as DFQATT and CDR2 as SNEGSKA (reference sequence). The V gene end was trimmed by 0 bases and the J gene end by 3 bases; junction bases not matched to a gene: 10. This CDR3 region has 17 residues. The data are from a study of vaccination and CD4 T cells after COVID-19. Sample time point: late sampling 161 to 241 days after vaccination in three convalescent patients. Regarding treatment: roughly 10-day PBMC culture with coronavirus spike peptide pools or control peptides (ViraFEST assay). Peptide pools at 8.5 to 10 ug/ml stimulated two million PBMCs per well with about 9.4 IU/ml IL-2. Sequencing of the DNA from cultured CD4+ T cells was carried out with the Oncomine TCR Beta short-read assay. TCRdb analysed the PCR reads with MiXCR anew, one entry per CDR3 protein. The data contain around 25,000 distinct CDR3 sequences, 25% to 30% of them singletons.

The TCR comes from a human donor who had recovered from COVID-19. The sample here was CD4+ T cells from blood, cultured in vitro, taken about 7 months after SARS-CoV-2 vaccination. J is TRBJ2-1 and V is TRBV20-1, with TRBD2 matching 8 bases. The CDR3 DNA is TGCAGTGCTAGAGACCCCCAGGCTAGCGGGTTCTACAATGAGCAGTTCTTC. This translates into CSARDPQASGFYNEQFF.